The clone carrying this T cell receptor beta chain has a single count. As yet, its antigen is unknown. Amplicons of TCR beta CDR3 were generated from genomic DNA by two-round multiplex PCR. It was primers specific to each TRBV and TRBJ gene that first-round PCR used. One entry per CDR3 protein, called by TCRdb with MiXCR from the multiplex PCR reads. The sample records 13,000 or so distinct CDR3 sequences, about 51% being singletons. The germline V gene encodes CDR1 DFQATT and CDR2 SNEGSKA (reference sequence). The V gene end was trimmed by 3 bases and the J gene end by 4 bases; junction bases not matched to a gene: 8. The CDR3 loop spans 16 amino acids. The entry originates in a study of prognosis after radiotherapy for stage I lung cancer. The wider study: Several patients had oligometastatic NSCLC after their primary tumor was surgically resected, and 12 to 15 patients had newly diagnosed primary stage I lung tumors. Approximately twelve men and a handful of women, aged roughly 50 to 84 and with a median age of about 74 years, made up the patients.

Regarding the study as a whole: The study found that unique TCR clone counts fell after stereotactic body radiation therapy, median 10,088 versus 6,861.

None of the patients had undergone chemotherapy or radiotherapy beforehand or had any other malignancy, and each showed node-negative status on CT and PET/CT. The gene calls are TRBV20-1 and TRBJ2-3; TRBD2 matches 12 bases. This receptor was obtained from a donor over 45 with non-small cell lung cancer. The starting material was PBMCs, obtained before or after stereotactic body radiation therapy (not recorded which). This chain's CDR3 is CSASLLAGGSADTQYF. The CDR3 coding sequence is TGCAGTGCTAGTCTGCTAGCGGGAGGGTCGGCAGATACGCAGTATTTT.